The sequence of this T cell receptor beta chain was determined in a study of OX40 agonist ivuxolimab in advanced cancers. Generated by immunoSEQ multiplex PCR, the TCRdb table keeps only in-frame clones and is missing some. This table has tens of thousands of clones, over 90% appearing once. The input for sequencing was CD4+ or CD8+ T cells sorted from blood, taken in a trial of the OX40 agonist ivuxolimab. The sequence came from an adult with an advanced solid tumor such as melanoma, head and neck, liver or kidney cancer.

CDR3 DNA: TGTGCCAGCAGAATACAGGGTTTCGGCCAAGAGACCCAGTACTTC. Translated: CASRIQGFGQETQYF. The chain combines TRBV6-5 with TRBJ2-5; D perhaps matches TRBD1 (6 bases). The CDR3 has 15 residues. V lost 6 bases and J 1 base, leaving 15 bases between the germline ends. From germline, CDR1 is MNHEY and CDR2 SVGAGI.